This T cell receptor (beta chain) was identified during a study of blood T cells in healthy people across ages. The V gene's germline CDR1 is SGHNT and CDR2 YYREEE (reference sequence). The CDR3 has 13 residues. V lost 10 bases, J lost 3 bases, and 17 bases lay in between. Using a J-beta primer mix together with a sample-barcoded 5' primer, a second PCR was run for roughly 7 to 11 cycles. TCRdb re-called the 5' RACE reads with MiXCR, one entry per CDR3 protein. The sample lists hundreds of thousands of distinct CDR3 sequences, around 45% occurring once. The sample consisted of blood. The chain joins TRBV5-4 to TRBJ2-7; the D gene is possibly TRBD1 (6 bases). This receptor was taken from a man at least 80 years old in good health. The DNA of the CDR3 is TGTGCCGGCAACCCAAGAGGGGGCTACGAGCAGTACTTC. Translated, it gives CAGNPRGGYEQYF.